Listed below are T cell receptor beta chains from one sample, sequenced in a study of cytomegalovirus exposure and HLA in healthy donors. Assay: immunoSEQ multiplex PCR; the TCRdb copy retains only in-frame clones and omits some. The sample contains some 170,000 clones, approximately 80% of which appear only once. Sequencing input: PBMCs. These receptors all stem from a young man in good health and CMV-seronegative. Both conserved end residues are part of each CDR3. A D gene is named only where the DNA matches it firmly. Where a row states a size, it is once, few, many or the class of an expanded clone; other rows omit it.

size	V	J	D	CDR3	DNA
few	TRBV5-4	TRBJ2-1	-	CASSLARTGNYNEQFF	TGTGCCAGCAGCTTGGCCAGGACCGGGAATTACAATGAGCAGTTCTTC
-	TRBV5-1	TRBJ2-7	TRBD2	CASSPGLGPYEQYF	TGCGCCAGCAGCCCGGGACTAGGGCCGTACGAGCAGTACTTC
once	TRBV11-2	TRBJ1-2	-	CASSLDRAAPSGGYTF	TGTGCCAGCAGCTTAGATAGGGCAGCGCCTAGCGGGGGCTACACCTTC
-	TRBV28	TRBJ1-5	-	CASGRQINQPQHF	TGTGCCTCCGGAAGACAGATCAATCAGCCCCAGCATTTT
-	TRBV9	TRBJ2-3	TRBD2	CASSAGGGADTQYF	TGTGCCAGCAGCGCGGGAGGGGGGGCAGATACGCAGTATTTT
-	TRBV7-9	TRBJ1-4	-	CASSYGLDEKLFF	TGTGCCAGCAGCTACGGACTGGATGAAAAACTGTTTTTT
-	TRBV27	TRBJ2-1	-	CASSSQGQNEQFF	TGTGCCAGCAGTTCGCAGGGCCAAAATGAGCAGTTCTTC
-	TRBV27	TRBJ2-1	-	CASSPDSAYNEQFF	TGTGCCAGCAGTCCCGATTCGGCCTACAATGAGCAGTTCTTC
once	TRBV7-2	TRBJ1-1	-	CASSFPGTGEKAFF	TGTGCCAGCAGCTTCCCGGGGACGGGGGAGAAAGCTTTCTTT
-	TRBV19	TRBJ1-4	-	CASSIRRNEKLFF	TGTGCCAGTAGTATTCGGCGGAATGAAAAACTGTTTTTT
-	TRBV7-9	TRBJ2-2	-	CASLAVGNTGELFF	TGTGCCAGCCTCGCGGTTGGGAACACCGGGGAGCTGTTTTTT
-	TRBV19	TRBJ1-2	-	CASRTSGGRGYGYTF	TGTGCCAGTAGAACCAGCGGAGGGAGAGGATATGGCTACACCTTC
-	TRBV5-1	TRBJ2-3	-	CASSLSNTGTDTQYF	TGCGCCAGCAGCTTGTCCAATACAGGGACGGATACGCAGTATTTT
once	TRBV11-2	TRBJ2-7	TRBD2	CASSPTSVRYEQYF	TGTGCCAGCAGCCCCACTAGCGTGCGTTACGAGCAGTACTTC
-	TRBV7-9	TRBJ2-7	TRBD2	CSSSLVGLAGGLYEQYF	TGTTCCAGCAGCTTAGTAGGCCTAGCGGGGGGACTCTACGAGCAGTACTTC
-	TRBV19	TRBJ2-1	TRBD1	CASSTIFRGNEQFF	TGTGCCAGTAGTACCATATTCAGGGGGAATGAGCAGTTCTTC
-	TRBV18	TRBJ2-7	-	CASSRTNRDETYEQYF	TGTGCCAGCTCACGGACGAACAGGGACGAGACCTACGAGCAGTACTTC
-	TRBV5-8	TRBJ2-7	-	CASSLGRVEQYF	TGTGCCAGCAGCTTGGGGAGGGTCGAGCAGTACTTC
-	TRBV2	TRBJ1-1	-	CASSTRLSGTEAFF	TGTGCCAGCAGCACCAGGCTATCGGGGACTGAAGCTTTCTTT
once	TRBV6-6	TRBJ1-2	-	CASSYGRANYGYTF	TGTGCCAGCAGTTATGGCAGGGCTAACTATGGCTACACCTTC
-	TRBV5-6	TRBJ2-7	TRBD2	CASSLRAEMRGEQYF	TGTGCCAGCAGCCTAAGAGCGGAAATGCGGGGGGAGCAGTACTTC
-	TRBV7-2	TRBJ2-2	TRBD2	CASSGLAGGRNTGELFF	TGTGCCAGCAGCGGACTAGCGGGGGGAAGGAACACCGGGGAGCTGTTTTTT
-	TRBV7-2	TRBJ2-7	TRBD1	CASSSNRGLYEQYF	TGTGCCAGCAGCTCTAACAGGGGGCTCTACGAGCAGTACTTC
-	TRBV28	TRBJ2-7	-	CASSLDLSRAGNEQYF	TGTGCCAGCAGTTTAGATTTATCGAGGGCGGGGAACGAGCAGTACTTC
-	TRBV9	TRBJ1-4	TRBD1	CASSIRQGRGEKLFF	TGTGCCAGCAGCATCCGACAGGGGCGAGGCGAAAAACTGTTTTTT
-	TRBV19	TRBJ2-7	-	CASSIGGRGKAYEQYF	TGTGCCAGTAGTATTGGGGGTCGGGGGAAGGCGTACGAGCAGTACTTC
-	TRBV27	TRBJ2-3	-	CASSFSESSDTQYF	TGTGCCAGCAGTTTCTCGGAGTCCTCAGATACGCAGTATTTT
-	TRBV9	TRBJ1-2	-	CASSGNSGLPYGYTF	TGTGCCAGCAGCGGAAACTCAGGGTTACCTTATGGCTACACCTTC
-	TRBV7-3	TRBJ2-1	TRBD2	CASSLGASGRSAQFF	TGTGCCAGCAGCTTAGGGGCTAGCGGTCGATCTGCGCAGTTCTTC
-	TRBV7-3	TRBJ2-7	TRBD1	CASSLRGGSYEQYF	TGTGCCAGCAGCTTAAGAGGGGGCAGCTACGAGCAGTACTTC
-	TRBV25-1	TRBJ1-2	TRBD1	CASSFGTGIYGYTF	TGTGCCAGCAGTTTCGGGACAGGGATTTATGGCTACACCTTC
-	TRBV7-3	TRBJ1-1	-	CASSPQNMNTEAFF	TGTGCCAGCAGCCCACAGAACATGAACACTGAAGCTTTCTTT
once	TRBV27	TRBJ1-1	-	CASTPTGFTEAFF	TGTGCCAGCACCCCGACTGGCTTTACTGAAGCTTTCTTT
-	TRBV13	TRBJ1-3	-	CASTVGQSGNTIYF	TGTGCCAGCACCGTTGGGCAGTCAGGAAACACCATATATTTT
-	TRBV27	TRBJ2-3	TRBD1	CASGDSFTDTQYF	TGTGCCAGCGGGGACAGCTTCACAGATACGCAGTATTTT
-	TRBV4-1	TRBJ2-7	TRBD2	CASSQGGLAGPKNF	TGCGCCAGCAGCCAGGGCGGACTAGCGGGCCCTAAGAACTTC
-	TRBV27	TRBJ2-7	TRBD2	CASSSASGSYEQYF	TGTGCCAGCAGTTCGGCTAGCGGATCCTACGAGCAGTACTTC
-	TRBV7-7	TRBJ2-2	TRBD1	CASSPRGTGNTGELFF	TGTGCCAGCAGTCCCCGGGGGACAGGGAACACCGGGGAGCTGTTTTTT
-	TRBV25-1	TRBJ1-2	-	CASSDPFYGYTF	TGTGCCAGCAGTGACCCTTTCTATGGCTACACCTTC
-	TRBV2	TRBJ2-5	TRBD1	CASSGARTGKVETQYF	TGTGCCAGCAGCGGAGCCCGGACAGGGAAAGTGGAGACCCAGTACTTC